This is a list of T cell receptor beta chains from one sample in a study of T cells expressing NK-cell markers. TCRdb reprocessed the 5' RACE reads and reports one entry per CDR3 protein, with no DNA. The repertoire shows some 460,000 distinct CDR3 sequences; the top ten hold 1.4%. Sequencing used blood T cells: a sorted CD56 or NKG2C T cell subset, CD4+ or CD8+ T cells, or bulk PBMC T cells (not recorded which). The receptors stem from a woman aged 50 to 65 in good health. CDR3s include the opening cysteine and the closing phenylalanine or tryptophan.

V: TRBV7-8; length: 13; J: TRBJ2-7; CDR3: CASGWWREHEQYF
V: TRBV12-3/TRBV12-4; length: 16; J: TRBJ1-4; CDR3: CASSYRQGSTNEKLFF
V: TRBV7-7; length: 13; J: TRBJ2-1; CDR3: CASSLYGVVEQFF
V: TRBV5-1; length: 16; J: TRBJ2-1; CDR3: CASSSHLVTSYNEQFF
V: TRBV6-6; length: 15; J: TRBJ2-5; CDR3: CASSLGAGGEETQYF
V: TRBV4-1; length: 16; J: TRBJ2-2; CDR3: CASSQGRGGTTGELFF
V: TRBV24-1; length: 18; J: TRBJ2-6; CDR3: CATSERTEALSGANVLTF
V: TRBV24-1; length: 18; J: TRBJ2-1; CDR3: CATSARGGTKSSYNEQFF
V: TRBV11-2; length: 13; J: TRBJ1-2; CDR3: CASSLDLVRGYTF
V: TRBV3-1; length: 15; J: TRBJ2-2; CDR3: CASSPGLAATGELFF
V: TRBV4-1; length: 15; J: TRBJ2-7; CDR3: CASSQDRLSIYEQYF
V: TRBV6-2/TRBV6-3; length: 15; J: TRBJ2-1; CDR3: CASSDLAGAYNEQFF
V: TRBV5-1; length: 14; J: TRBJ2-7; CDR3: CASSTGTATYEQYF
V: TRBV6-5; length: 13; J: TRBJ1-2; CDR3: CASRGNRHDGYTF